Listed here are 26 T cell receptor beta chains from one sample, sequenced in a study of beta chain features in type 1 diabetes. Sequencing targeted expressed TCRB transcripts, as all isolated RNA had been reverse transcribed. Sequencing used immunoSEQ multiplex PCR; TCRdb keeps in-frame clones, though not all of them. The sample carries around 250,000 clones, 25% to 35% recorded once. Source material: central memory CD4+ T cells from blood. These receptor sequences come from a man younger than 40 in good health.

The count of this clone is one. The V call is TRBV28, the J call TRBJ2-7; 9 nucleotides agree with TRBD1. The CDR3 is 15 residues long. V shed 5 bases, J shed 2 bases, and the junction held 7 bases outside the gene matches. CDR1 MDHEN and CDR2 SYDVKM come from the germline V gene. Here the CDR3 reads CASSGPRQGAYEQYF. The DNA of the CDR3 is TGTGCCAGCAGTGGCCCGAGACAGGGGGCCTACGAGCAGTACTTC.

The rearrangement links TRBV19 to TRBJ2-1; 13 nucleotides align to TRBD2. Germline V gene lookup returns CDR1 LNHDA and CDR2 SQIVND (reference sequence). This CDR3 spans 15 amino acids. V was clipped by 10 bases and J by 6 bases; unmatched bases: 9. The CDR3 sequence: CATTLLAGGGNEQFF. CDR3 coding DNA: TGTGCCACCACCCTACTAGCGGGAGGGGGCAATGAGCAGTTCTTC. Complete variable domain (other parts from reference TRBV19 and TRBJ2-1): DGGITQSPKYLFRKEGQNVTLSCEQNLNHDAMYWYRQDPGQGLRLIYYSQIVNDFQKGDIAEGYSVSREKKESFPLTVTSAQKNPTAFYLCATTLLAGGGNEQFFGPGTRLTVL.

This clone was recorded at least ten times. The chain carries TRBV18 and TRBJ2-1, with 9 bases identical to TRBD2. V lost 1 base to trimming and J lost 7 bases; unmatched junction nucleotides: 8. CDR1 and CDR2 (germline): KGHSH, LQKENI. The CDR3 loop spans 16 amino acids. CDR3 sequence reads: CASSPRVTSGNNEQFF. The CDR3 DNA reads as TGTGCCAGCTCACCACGCGTGACTAGCGGCAATAATGAGCAGTTCTTC.

This clone has more than one count but fewer than ten. The CDR3 region is CAWTGFGYHNEQFF. The CDR3, as DNA: TGTGCCTGGACAGGATTCGGGTACCACAATGAGCAGTTCTTC. The chain employs TRBV30 and TRBJ2-1; D gene unclear. Germline V gene sequence: CDR1 GTSNPN, CDR2 SVGIG (reference sequence). The CDR3 consists of 14 residues. Trimming removed 4 bases at V and 5 bases at J, with 15 bases between.

The chain combines TRBV7-9 with TRBJ2-2; the match to TRBD1 covers 8 bases. V gave up 5 bases and J gave up 4 bases; unmatched junction bases: 6. This CDR3 spans 15 amino acids. CDR1 is SEHNR and CDR2 is FQNEAQ in the germline V gene (reference sequence). CDR3 coding DNA: TGTGCCAGCAGCCACGCAGGGGGCCGCACCGGGGAGCTGTTTTTT. Encoded protein: CASSHAGGRTGELFF.

This clone was seen more than once but under ten times. The genes are TRBV10-3 and TRBJ1-1; D is undetermined. The germline V gene has CDR1 ENHRY and CDR2 SYGVKD. Deletions cut 0 bases from V and 1 base from J, with 6 bases between. This CDR3 comprises 14 residues. CDR3 sequence (DNA): TGTGCCATCAGTGAGTCGATGGGGAACACTGAAGCTTTCTTT. It specifies CAISESMGNTEAFF.

This sequence joins TRBV5-8 and TRBJ2-3; D may be TRBD1 (6 bases). Trimming removed 3 bases from V and 4 bases from J, with 21 bases in between. The CDR3 extends over 17 amino acids. Germline values: CDR1 SGHTS, CDR2 YDEGEE. The CDR3 loop reads CASSWKLLVGGADTQYF. CDR3 DNA: TGTGCCAGCAGCTGGAAGCTACTAGTAGGGGGTGCAGATACGCAGTATTTT.

This chain uses TRBV6-1 with TRBJ2-7; weak D call: TRBD1 (7 bases). Trimming took 1 base from V and 2 from J, leaving 12 bases between them. The CDR3 is 15 amino acids. Germline V gene lookup returns CDR1 MNHNS and CDR2 SASEGT. In DNA, the CDR3 is TGTGCCAGCAGTGAAGTGCGGGGACAGACCTACGAGCAGTACTTC. Its protein is CASSEVRGQTYEQYF.

This clone is deemed medium-sized (0.01 to 0.1%). The V gene is TRBV5-1, the J gene TRBJ2-1; possibly TRBD1 or TRBD2 for D (5 bases each). V lost 0 bases and J 5 bases, leaving 12 bases between the germline ends. CDR3 size: 15 residues. The germline V gene encodes CDR1 SGHRS and CDR2 YFSETQ. The CDR3, as DNA: TGCGCCAGCAGCTTGGGGGCAGGGACCCACAATGAGCAGTTCTTC. Encoded protein: CASSLGAGTHNEQFF.

The J gene is TRBJ1-1, the V gene TRBV9, with a weak D call TRBD1 (5 bases). The CDR3 totals 17 residues. Germline V gives CDR1 SGDLS, CDR2 YYNGEE. With 4 bases removed from V and 1 base from J, the gap between germline ends came to 20 bases. CDR3 region: CASSLGVLSIGNTEAFF. DNA for the CDR3: TGTGCCAGCAGCCTAGGGGTGTTGTCGATCGGGAACACTGAAGCTTTCTTT.

The rearrangement joins TRBV30 to TRBJ2-1, with 8 bases lining up with TRBD1. V lost 4 bases to trimming and J lost 9 bases; unmatched junction nucleotides: 11. CDR3 length: 14 amino acids. Germline CDR1 reads GTSNPN; CDR2 reads SVGIG (reference sequence). The CDR3 sequence is CAWNPGQAVGEQFF. CDR3 sequence (DNA): TGTGCCTGGAACCCGGGACAGGCGGTTGGTGAGCAGTTCTTC.

This clone has only a few counts. J is TRBJ1-5 and V is TRBV2, with D possibly being TRBD1 (5 bases). The CDR3 length is 16 residues. The germline CDR1 and CDR2 sequences are SNHLY and FYNNEI. Trimming left V 4 bases short and J 9 bases short, with 22 bases between. CDR3 sequence: CASSGRYRDGGWPQHF. The CDR3 nucleotides are TGTGCCAGCAGTGGGAGGTATCGGGACGGTGGTTGGCCCCAGCATTTT.

The rearrangement links TRBV2 to TRBJ2-7; 8 nucleotides line up with TRBD1. After removal of 5 bases from V and 5 bases from J, the junction contained 5 bases not matched to a gene. The CDR3 extends over 13 amino acids. Germline loops: CDR1 SNHLY, CDR2 FYNNEI. The CDR3 nucleotides read TGTGCCAGCAGTCCTCAGGGGGCCCACGAGCAGTACTTC. Amino acid sequence: CASSPQGAHEQYF.

This clone was counted many times. Distinct nucleotide sequences in the sample also encode this CDR3. This chain joins TRBV2 and TRBJ2-5; no firm D call. Germline V gives CDR1 SNHLY, CDR2 FYNNEI. The CDR3 contains 15 residues. Trimming stripped 1 base from V and 2 bases from J, with 11 bases between. The CDR3 coding sequence is TGTGCCAGCAGTGAAGGTTTGGGTCGGCAAGAGACCCAGTACTTC. Translating it yields CASSEGLGRQETQYF.

This clone was observed a few times. The genes are TRBV6-6 and TRBJ2-7; D is unresolved. This CDR3 comprises 13 residues. The V and J ends lost 7 bases and 3 bases respectively, with 13 bases between them. CDR1 is MNHNY, CDR2 SVGAGI, per germline (reference sequence). The CDR3 DNA reads TGTGCCAGCACCCACCTCAGCAGCTACGAGCAGTACTTC. Amino acids: CASTHLSSYEQYF.

This clone was counted only a few times. A junction boundary mismatches the germline segment, possibly from a read error. The chain recombines TRBV7-2 with TRBJ2-3, with TRBD2 identical over 7 bases. This CDR3 comprises 12 residues. From germline, CDR1 is SGHTA and CDR2 FQGNSA. CDR3 nucleotide sequence: TGTGCCAGCAGCTTAGGCGTGGGAGGGCCGAATTTT. It is translated as CASSLGVGGPNF.

This chain connects TRBV11-2 to TRBJ2-3, with D tentatively TRBD2 (6 bases). This CDR3 comprises 15 residues. Germline V gene data show CDR1 as SGHAT and CDR2 as FQNNGV. V lost 2 bases, J lost 3 bases, and 12 bases lay in between. The CDR3 DNA follows: TGTGCCAGCAGCTTATGGTCAGGGAGGACAGATACGCAGTATTTT. Translated, it gives CASSLWSGRTDTQYF.

The chain recombines TRBV7-2 with TRBJ2-5; the D gene is possibly TRBD1 (5 bases). With 4 bases removed from V and 3 bases from J, the gap between germline ends came to 21 bases. Germline assignment: CDR1 SGHTA and CDR2 FQGNSA. This CDR3 spans 17 amino acids. The CDR3 is CASSSFPRGPKEETQYF. In nucleotides, the CDR3 is TGTGCCAGCAGCTCTTTCCCAAGGGGCCCCAAGGAAGAGACCCAGTACTTC.

This clone showed up just a few times. The chain carries TRBV6-5 and TRBJ2-1; 10 bases fit TRBD2. Germline assignment: CDR1 MNHEY and CDR2 SVGAGI. J was trimmed by 2 bases and V by 6 bases; bases with no gene match: 4. CDR3 size: 15 residues. CDR3 DNA sequence: TGTGCCAGCAGGAAAACTAGCGGGGCCTACAATGAGCAGTTCTTC. This encodes CASRKTSGAYNEQFF.

This clone has ten or more counts. The chain carries TRBV15 and TRBJ2-1, with 9 positions matching TRBD2. This CDR3 region has 16 residues. V gave up 1 base and J gave up 3 bases; unmatched junction bases: 4. Germline CDR1 LNHNV, CDR2 YYDKDF (reference sequence). The chain's CDR3 is CATSRGLAVGYNEQFF. In nucleotides, the CDR3 is TGTGCCACCAGCAGAGGACTAGCGGTTGGCTACAATGAGCAGTTCTTC.

J is TRBJ2-2 and V is TRBV7-9; the D gene is possibly TRBD2 (6 bases). The CDR3 has 15 residues. The V end lost 6 bases, the J end lost 1 base, and 12 bases lay between the germline ends. Germline V lookup: CDR1 SEHNR, CDR2 FQNEAQ (reference sequence). Here the CDR3 reads CASSFSGRNTGELFF. CDR3 coding DNA: TGTGCCAGCAGTTTTAGCGGAAGGAACACCGGGGAGCTGTTTTTT.

This clone has a count of ten or more. The chain recombines TRBV29-1 with TRBJ2-7; 8 bases map to TRBD1. The CDR3 is 12 amino acids. Germline CDR1 is SQVTM and CDR2 is ANQGSEA. V trimming: 5 bases; J trimming: 6 bases; junction bases outside the gene matches: 6. CDR3: CSVYRGTGEQYF. The CDR3 DNA sequence: TGCAGCGTTTACAGGGGGACGGGCGAGCAGTACTTC.

The rearrangement uses TRBV15 and TRBJ2-1; 9 bases are shared with TRBD2. V shed 0 bases and J 12 bases; nucleotides not matched to a gene: 12. This CDR3 is 16 amino acids long. Germline CDR1 LNHNV, CDR2 YYDKDF (reference sequence). CDR3 loop: CATSRDTGTSLIRQFF. The CDR3 nucleotides are TGTGCCACCAGCAGAGATACCGGGACTAGCTTAATTCGGCAGTTCTTC.

The chain combines TRBV5-1 with TRBJ1-6; TRBD1 agrees at 9 bases. This CDR3 spans 18 amino acids. Germline V CDR1 and CDR2: SGHRS, YFSETQ. Unmatched junction bases numbered 14, after V lost 1 base and J lost 9 bases. CDR3: CASSLWVGAGQGVSPLHF. CDR3 DNA sequence: TGCGCCAGCAGCTTGTGGGTAGGCGCGGGACAGGGTGTTTCACCCCTCCACTTT.

The genes are TRBV30 and TRBJ1-5; D gene ambiguous. Deletions cut 0 bases from V and 8 bases from J, with 8 bases between. This CDR3 spans 12 amino acids. Looked up from germline, CDR1 is GTSNPN and CDR2 is SVGIG (reference sequence). CDR3 residues: CAWSVKREPQHF. In nucleotides, the CDR3 is TGTGCCTGGAGTGTTAAAAGGGAGCCCCAGCATTTT.

This clone was observed a handful of times. The rearrangement uses TRBV5-1 and TRBJ1-5, with a tentative D call TRBD1 (5 bases). Trimming shortened V by 0 bases and J by 7 bases, and 14 bases separated the two germline ends. Germline CDR1 is SGHRS and CDR2 is YFSETQ. The CDR3 spans 15 residues. The CDR3, as DNA: TGCGCCAGCAGCTTGGAGGGACCCCAGGGACAGCCCCAGCATTTT. Translated: CASSLEGPQGQPQHF.